This is a list of T cell receptor beta chains from one sample in a study of cytomegalovirus exposure and HLA in healthy donors. Repertoires were generated with immunoSEQ multiplex PCR, while TCRdb's copy carries only in-frame clones and drops some. The data contain 200,000 to 300,000 clones, 84% of them singletons. The sequenced sample was PBMCs. Source of these receptors: a woman in her forties in good health and CMV-seropositive. CDR3s include the opening cysteine and the closing phenylalanine or tryptophan. D genes are given only for firm matches. The size field is filled for only some rows; it gives once, few, many or a size class.

>TRBJ1-2|TRBD1|TRBV5-4|NA
TGTGCCAGCAGTGCGACAGGGGGCTATGGCTACACCTTC
CASSATGGYGYTF
>TRBJ2-1|TRBD2|TRBV19|NA
TGTGCCAGTAGTACCTCTACTAGCGACAATGAGCAGTTCTTC
CASSTSTSDNEQFF
>TRBJ1-1|TRBD1|TRBV19|few
TGTGCCAGTAGACGACCGGGACAGCCTACGGGGACTGAAGCTTTCTTT
CASRRPGQPTGTEAFF
>TRBJ2-6|TRBD1|TRBV4-3|NA
TGCGCCAGCAGCCAAGGGGTTGTTGAGACAGGGGCTGGGGCCAACGTCCTGACTTTC
CASSQGVVETGAGANVLTF
>TRBJ1-1|NA|TRBV10-3|NA
TGTGCCACGTCCCGGAACACTGAAGCTTTCTTT
CATSRNTEAFF
>TRBJ2-1|TRBD1|TRBV19|NA
TGTGCCAGTAGCCCTTGGGACAGTCAGCAGTTCTTC
CASSPWDSQQFF
>TRBJ1-6|NA|TRBV7-9|NA
TGTTCCAGCAGCTTAGCTACTGGGGGAGGAAATTCACCCCTCCACTTT
CSSSLATGGGNSPLHF
>TRBJ2-2|NA|TRBV29-1|NA
TGCAGCGTTTTTACAACCGGGGAGCTGTTTTTT
CSVFTTGELFF
>TRBJ1-3|TRBD1|TRBV7-2|NA
TGTGCCAGCACCAGGGGGGCGGGAAACACCATATATTTT
CASTRGAGNTIYF
>TRBJ2-2|NA|TRBV28|few
TGTGCCAGCAGTCCCTCGGGTGAGCTCACCGGGGAGCTGTTTTTT
CASSPSGELTGELFF
>TRBJ1-1|NA|TRBV25-1|few
TGTGCCAGCAGTGAAATGAGGAACACTGAAGCTTTCTTT
CASSEMRNTEAFF
>TRBJ2-7|NA|TRBV7-2|NA
TGTGCCAGCAGCTTAGAACAGGGCTACGAGCAGTACTTC
CASSLEQGYEQYF
>TRBJ1-2|NA|TRBV19|NA
TGTGCCAGTAGTATGTACGGCTATGGCTACACCTTC
CASSMYGYGYTF
>TRBJ1-3|NA|TRBV19|NA
TGTGCCAGTAGACCGACAGACGGAAACACCATATATTTT
CASRPTDGNTIYF
>TRBJ1-5|NA|TRBV18|NA
TGTGCCAGCTCACCACGATCGGGGTCTAGCAATCAGCCCCAGCATTTT
CASSPRSGSSNQPQHF
>TRBJ1-4|NA|TRBV20-1|NA
TGCAGTGCTCATAAACTGTTTTTT
CSAHKLFF
>TRBJ2-3|TRBD2|TRBV5-1|few
TGCGCCAGCAGCTTGGATGGGGACTACACAGATACGCAGTATTTT
CASSLDGDYTDTQYF
>TRBJ2-7|TRBD2|TRBV5-6|NA
TGTGCCAGCAGCCCGGGGGGAGCTAGGGGCTCCTACGAGCAGTACTTC
CASSPGGARGSYEQYF
>TRBJ2-2|TRBD1|TRBV6-5|NA
TGTGCCAGCAGGTACCCCGGGACAGGGGATTCCGGGGAGCTGTTTTTT
CASRYPGTGDSGELFF
>TRBJ2-1|TRBD2|TRBV19|many
TGTGCCAGTAGTACGGGGGGGGATTACAATGAGCAGTTCTTC
CASSTGGDYNEQFF
>TRBJ2-1|NA|TRBV9|NA
TGTGCCAGCAGCCCCCAAGGGGCAGCGCCCAATGAGCAGTTCTTC
CASSPQGAAPNEQFF
>TRBJ2-7|NA|TRBV30|once
TGTGCCTGGCAACTAGCCTACGAGCAGTACTTC
CAWQLAYEQYF
>TRBJ2-7|NA|TRBV14|NA
TGTGCCAGCAGCCCGCAGGGTCCTGCTTACGAGCAGTACTTC
CASSPQGPAYEQYF
>TRBJ2-7|NA|TRBV6-1|NA
TGTGCCAGCAGTGATAGCTCCTACGAGCAGTACTTC
CASSDSSYEQYF
>TRBJ1-1|NA|TRBV20-1|NA
TGCAGTGCTAGAGATCAGAACCGACTTCTCTTT
CSARDQNRLLF
>TRBJ1-6|NA|TRBV19|NA
TGTGCCAGTAGGGGGCAGTATAATTCACCCCTCCACTTT
CASRGQYNSPLHF
>TRBJ2-3|TRBD2|TRBV5-6|NA
TGTGCCAGCAGCTACGGACTAGCGGGAGGACATACGCAGTATTTT
CASSYGLAGGHTQYF
>TRBJ2-6|TRBD1|TRBV28|NA
TGTGCCAGCAGTACCCGGACAGGGGGACGCTCTGGGGCCAACGTCCTGACTTTC
CASSTRTGGRSGANVLTF
>TRBJ2-7|TRBD2|TRBV6-1|NA
TGTGCCAGCAACCTGGCGGGAGGGCCTTACGAGCAGTACTTC
CASNLAGGPYEQYF